Listed below are T cell receptor beta chains from one sample, sequenced in a study of graft-versus-host responses after intestinal transplantation. Using immunoSEQ multiplex PCR, the repertoire was profiled, and TCRdb retains in-frame clones only, with some absent. The data hold roughly 120,000 clones, with approximately 95% observed a single time. Antigens of these TCRs are unknown. Sequencing was performed on unstimulated CD4+ T cells sorted from spleen or lymph node cells, taken before intestinal transplant. Source of these receptors: a human donor who received an intestinal transplant. Each CDR3 is given with its conserved first and last residue. Fields, in order: D gene, clone size, V gene, J gene, CDR3 DNA, CDR3 protein. The D gene is left open where the match is weak. The size field is filled for only some rows; it gives once, few, many or a size class.

d_gene: .
abundance: .
v_gene: TRBV7-7
j_gene: TRBJ2-7
CDR3nt: TGTGCTAGCAGCTTAGCTCCAGCAGGGGCCAACGAGCAGTACTTC
CDR3aa: CASSLAPAGANEQYF

d_gene: .
abundance: .
v_gene: TRBV12-1
j_gene: TRBJ2-6
CDR3nt: TGTGCCAGCAGCCGGGGGGTTCTTGGGCCCTTGAGCTCTGGGGCCAACGTCCTGACTTTC
CDR3aa: CASSRGVLGPLSSGANVLTF

d_gene: TRBD2
abundance: .
v_gene: TRBV5-1
j_gene: TRBJ2-2
CDR3nt: TGCGCCAGCAGCTACGGACTAGCGGATTCCACCGGGGAGCTGTTTTTT
CDR3aa: CASSYGLADSTGELFF

d_gene: TRBD1
abundance: .
v_gene: TRBV25-1
j_gene: TRBJ1-2
CDR3nt: TGTGCCAGCAGTGATGACCAGGGGGCCTTGGTTACCTTC
CDR3aa: CASSDDQGALVTF

d_gene: TRBD1
abundance: .
v_gene: TRBV4-2
j_gene: TRBJ1-2
CDR3nt: TGTGCCAGCAGCCCCGGGACAGAGTATGGCTACACCTTC
CDR3aa: CASSPGTEYGYTF

d_gene: .
abundance: .
v_gene: TRBV30
j_gene: TRBJ1-1
CDR3nt: TGTGCCTGGAGCCGCGGACCTCTAAACACTGAAGCTTTCTTT
CDR3aa: CAWSRGPLNTEAFF

d_gene: .
abundance: few
v_gene: TRBV7-9
j_gene: TRBJ2-7
CDR3nt: TGTGCCAGCAGCTTCGGGCTATTGGGCCCTGACGAGCAGTACTTC
CDR3aa: CASSFGLLGPDEQYF

d_gene: .
abundance: .
v_gene: TRBV7-9
j_gene: TRBJ1-5
CDR3nt: TGTGCCAGCAGCTTAGCACAGTCTAATCAGCCCCAGCATTTT
CDR3aa: CASSLAQSNQPQHF

d_gene: .
abundance: .
v_gene: TRBV6-1
j_gene: TRBJ1-4
CDR3nt: TGTGCCAGCAGGAGACAGGTTAATGAAAAACTGTTTTTT
CDR3aa: CASRRQVNEKLFF

d_gene: TRBD2
abundance: .
v_gene: TRBV9
j_gene: TRBJ2-3
CDR3nt: TGTGCCAGCAGCGTAGCTTTCAGGACTAGCCCAGATACGCAGTATTTT
CDR3aa: CASSVAFRTSPDTQYF

d_gene: .
abundance: .
v_gene: TRBV28
j_gene: TRBJ2-3
CDR3nt: TGTGCCAGCAGTCTGGAGGTCGATACGCAGTATTTT
CDR3aa: CASSLEVDTQYF

d_gene: .
abundance: .
v_gene: TRBV10-1
j_gene: TRBJ2-1
CDR3nt: TGCGCCAGCAGTGGGCCAGGGGACACTGAGCAGTTCTTC
CDR3aa: CASSGPGDTEQFF

d_gene: .
abundance: .
v_gene: TRBV30
j_gene: TRBJ2-3
CDR3nt: TGTGCCTGGAGTGTACTAGAGGTGCAGTATTTT
CDR3aa: CAWSVLEVQYF

d_gene: .
abundance: few
v_gene: TRBV5-6
j_gene: TRBJ1-2
CDR3nt: TGTGCCAGCAGCTCTGACAGAGCCTATGGCTACACCTTC
CDR3aa: CASSSDRAYGYTF

d_gene: TRBD2
abundance: .
v_gene: TRBV7-9
j_gene: TRBJ2-7
CDR3nt: TGTGCCAGCCTGTCTAGAAGTTGGCCCGGGACTACCTACGAGCAGTACTTC
CDR3aa: CASLSRSWPGTTYEQYF

d_gene: .
abundance: .
v_gene: TRBV9
j_gene: TRBJ2-2
CDR3nt: TGTGCCAGCAGCGTAGAGGACGGGAGTCGCACCGGGGAGCTGTTTTTT
CDR3aa: CASSVEDGSRTGELFF

d_gene: .
abundance: .
v_gene: TRBV12-1
j_gene: TRBJ1-2
CDR3nt: TGTGCCAGCAGCTCCGCCGTTGGCCCCGGTGGCTATGGCTACACCTTC
CDR3aa: CASSSAVGPGGYGYTF

d_gene: .
abundance: .
v_gene: TRBV27
j_gene: TRBJ2-6
CDR3nt: TGTGCCAGCACTCTAGACAGGCGACCTTCTGGGGCCAACGTCCTGACTTTC
CDR3aa: CASTLDRRPSGANVLTF

d_gene: .
abundance: .
v_gene: TRBV21-1
j_gene: TRBJ2-7
CDR3nt: TGTGCCAGCAGCGAGATAGCGGGAGGGGGTTTTGGGGAGCAGTACTTC
CDR3aa: CASSEIAGGGFGEQYF

d_gene: .
abundance: .
v_gene: TRBV5-7
j_gene: TRBJ1-3
CDR3nt: TGTGCCAGCAGCTTAGAGGGGGACCCCTCTGGAAACACCATATATTTT
CDR3aa: CASSLEGDPSGNTIYF

d_gene: .
abundance: .
v_gene: TRBV9
j_gene: TRBJ2-1
CDR3nt: TGTGCCAGCAGCGTAGGGCACGGAGGGGGGGGCTCCTACAATGAGCAGTTCTTC
CDR3aa: CASSVGHGGGGSYNEQFF

d_gene: .
abundance: .
v_gene: TRBV7-9
j_gene: TRBJ2-3
CDR3nt: TGTGCCAGCAGCTTAGATGGGGTGGATACGCAGTATTTT
CDR3aa: CASSLDGVDTQYF

d_gene: TRBD2
abundance: .
v_gene: TRBV6-5
j_gene: TRBJ2-1
CDR3nt: TGTGCCAGCATGCTCAAAGCGGGAGGGCCGCGGTTCTTC
CDR3aa: CASMLKAGGPRFF

d_gene: .
abundance: .
v_gene: TRBV5-1
j_gene: TRBJ2-7
CDR3nt: TGCGCCAGCAGCAGCCGGACCGGGGAATCTACCGGGCAGTACTTC
CDR3aa: CASSSRTGESTGQYF

d_gene: .
abundance: .
v_gene: TRBV11-2
j_gene: TRBJ2-1
CDR3nt: TGTGCCAGCAGCTTAGGGGGGTATCCGATCAACAATGAGCAGTTCTTC
CDR3aa: CASSLGGYPINNEQFF

d_gene: TRBD2
abundance: .
v_gene: TRBV15
j_gene: TRBJ2-1
CDR3nt: TGTGCCACCCGGCGGGGGAGCAATGAGCAGTTCTTC
CDR3aa: CATRRGSNEQFF

d_gene: .
abundance: few
v_gene: TRBV18
j_gene: TRBJ1-3
CDR3nt: TGTGCCAGCTCATCTCGACTGAGCTCTGGAAACACCATATATTTT
CDR3aa: CASSSRLSSGNTIYF

d_gene: TRBD2
abundance: once
v_gene: TRBV5-1
j_gene: TRBJ2-1
CDR3nt: TGCGCCAGCAGCTTCAGCGGGAGCTCCTACAATGAGCAGTTCTTC
CDR3aa: CASSFSGSSYNEQFF

d_gene: TRBD1
abundance: .
v_gene: TRBV6-6
j_gene: TRBJ1-2
CDR3nt: TGTGCCAGCACCGACGGGGGACAGGGGGCTCGTTATGGCTACACCTTC
CDR3aa: CASTDGGQGARYGYTF

d_gene: .
abundance: .
v_gene: TRBV6-6
j_gene: TRBJ1-2
CDR3nt: TGTGCCAGCAGCCTTACCGGGACTATGAGTGGCTACACCTTC
CDR3aa: CASSLTGTMSGYTF

d_gene: .
abundance: .
v_gene: TRBV29-1
j_gene: TRBJ2-7
CDR3nt: TGCAGCGGAGCCGAGGTCTACGAGCAGTACTTC
CDR3aa: CSGAEVYEQYF

d_gene: TRBD1
abundance: once
v_gene: TRBV19
j_gene: TRBJ2-1
CDR3nt: TGTGCCAGTAGCGAGGGGACAGGGTATGAGCAGTTCTTC
CDR3aa: CASSEGTGYEQFF